This is a list of T cell receptor beta chains from one sample in a study of blood T cell repertoires in COVID-19. The method was immunoSEQ multiplex PCR; TCRdb's version includes in-frame clones alone and lacks a portion of them. This table has more than 85,000 clones, nearly 90% appearing once. The sample consisted of peripheral blood. The receptors originated from a human donor in a cohort sampled during active COVID-19. The CDR3 runs from the conserved cysteine through the conserved F or W. D genes are given only for firm matches. Only some rows state a clone size, as once, few, many or a class for expanded clones.

D gene	V gene	J gene	clone size	CDR3 DNA	CDR3 protein
.	TRBV11-1	TRBJ2-7	.	TGTGCCAGCAGCTCATTACAGGGTCGCGCGGTCCACGAGCAGTACTTC	CASSSLQGRAVHEQYF
TRBD1	TRBV9	TRBJ2-7	once	TGTGCCAGCAGCGTGACAGGGGGCGGGGAGCAGTACTTC	CASSVTGGGEQYF
.	TRBV7-9	TRBJ1-4	.	TGTGCCAGCAGCTTAGTCCCAGCAACTAATGAAAAACTGTTTTTT	CASSLVPATNEKLFF
.	TRBV29-1	TRBJ1-2	.	TGCAGCGTTCAAGGACAGCCTTCCTTCTATGGCTACACCTTC	CSVQGQPSFYGYTF
TRBD1	TRBV6-5	TRBJ1-6	once	TGTGCCAGCAGTACAGGGGGCGCGAATTCACCCCTCCACTTT	CASSTGGANSPLHF
.	TRBV28	TRBJ2-7	.	TGTGCCAGCAGTTCCGGACAGGAGCAGTACTTC	CASSSGQEQYF
.	TRBV6-4	TRBJ2-1	.	TGTGCCAGCAGTGTAACGGGGGACCCCTACAATGAGCAGTTCTTC	CASSVTGDPYNEQFF
.	TRBV5-1	TRBJ2-6	.	TGCGCCAGCAGCCCTAACTCTGGGGCCAACGTCCTGACTTTC	CASSPNSGANVLTF
.	TRBV6-1	TRBJ1-4	once	TGTGCCAGCAGTGAACTCCCGACAGTTGATAATGAAAAACTGTTTTTT	CASSELPTVDNEKLFF
TRBD1	TRBV25-1	TRBJ2-7	.	TGTGCCAGCAGTGTTGGACAGGGGACCTACGAGCAGTACTTC	CASSVGQGTYEQYF
.	TRBV28	TRBJ2-4	.	TGTGCCAGCAGTCCCTACCAACTAGCCAAAAACATTCAGTACTTC	CASSPYQLAKNIQYF
TRBD1	TRBV9	TRBJ2-1	.	TGTGCCAGCAGCGTAGCACAGGGGGACAATGAGCAGTTCTTC	CASSVAQGDNEQFF
TRBD1	TRBV7-9	TRBJ1-1	few	TGTGCCAGCAGCGCCCGATGGACAGGGGGCGAAGCTTTCTTT	CASSARWTGGEAFF
TRBD1	TRBV11-2	TRBJ1-1	.	TGTGCCAGCAGCCCCACGACAGGGGGCACTGAAGCTTTCTTT	CASSPTTGGTEAFF
TRBD2	TRBV28	TRBJ2-7	.	TGTGCCAGCAGTCTGAGCACGGGACTAGCGGGAGCGTCCTACGAGCAGTACTTC	CASSLSTGLAGASYEQYF
.	TRBV6-5	TRBJ1-6	.	TGTGCCAGCAGTTACTCTAGTTCACCCCTCCACTTT	CASSYSSSPLHF
.	TRBV7-9	TRBJ1-1	.	TGTGCCAGCAGCTTACGGAGATCTACAATCGTCATCGGAGCTTTCTTT	CASSLRRSTIVIGAFF
TRBD2	TRBV6-5	TRBJ2-1	once	TGTGCCAGCGAGCGGGGACCCTACAATGAGCAGTTCTTC	CASERGPYNEQFF
TRBD1	TRBV20-1	TRBJ1-5	.	TGCAGTGCTAGTCAGCAGGGGGATAGCAATCAGCCCCAGCATTTT	CSASQQGDSNQPQHF
.	TRBV6-1	TRBJ2-7	.	TGTGCCAGCAGTGAAGGAATACCCTCGAGGACAGCCGCCTACGAGCAGTACTTC	CASSEGIPSRTAAYEQYF
.	TRBV3-1/TRBV3-2	TRBJ1-2	.	TGTGCCAGCAGCCAAGCGGGAGATGGCTACACCTTC	CASSQAGDGYTF
.	TRBV27	TRBJ1-1	.	TGTGCCAGCAGTTTAGAAGAGGGTTCCACTGAAGCTTTCTTT	CASSLEEGSTEAFF
TRBD1	TRBV5-1	TRBJ2-7	.	TGCGCCAGCAGCGGGGGACAGTCCTACGAGCAGTACTTC	CASSGGQSYEQYF
.	TRBV20-1	TRBJ2-3	.	TGCAGTGCTAGTGGCGCGACTATCCTCACAGATACGCAGTATTTT	CSASGATILTDTQYF
TRBD1	TRBV3-1/TRBV3-2	TRBJ1-4	once	TGTGCCAGCAGCCAGAACCCGGGACAGGGAAATGAAAAACTGTTTTTT	CASSQNPGQGNEKLFF
TRBD2	TRBV6-1	TRBJ2-3	.	TGTGCCAGCAGTGAAGGGTCTAGGGACTATACAGATACGCAGTATTTT	CASSEGSRDYTDTQYF
TRBD2	TRBV3-1/TRBV3-2	TRBJ2-3	once	TGTGCCAGCAGCCACGCTAGCGGGGGGAAAGTAGATACGCAGTATTTT	CASSHASGGKVDTQYF
TRBD2	TRBV11-2	TRBJ2-1	few	TGTGCCAGCAGCCCTAAGACTAGCGGGACCTACAATGAGCAGTTCTTC	CASSPKTSGTYNEQFF
.	TRBV6-5	TRBJ1-1	few	TGTGCCAGCAGTTACCGTTCTATAGGGAGGACTGAAGCTTTCTTT	CASSYRSIGRTEAFF
.	TRBV27	TRBJ1-1	.	TGTGCCAGCAGTTCCTGGGGGGGGGCTGCTGAAGCTTTCTTT	CASSSWGGAAEAFF
TRBD1	TRBV6-5	TRBJ1-2	.	TGTGCCAGCATGCAGGGGGCAGCTAACTATGGCTACACCTTC	CASMQGAANYGYTF
.	TRBV28	TRBJ2-2	.	TGTGCCAGCAGAAAACTAGGGGGAATGGCAGACGTCGGGGAGCTGTTTTTT	CASRKLGGMADVGELFF
.	TRBV7-2	TRBJ2-1	.	TGTGCCAGCAGCCCAAACCCAGAGACTAGAATGTTCTTC	CASSPNPETRMFF
TRBD1	TRBV18	TRBJ2-7	.	TGTGCCAGCTCACCGTCCCGGGACAGGGACGAGCAGTACTTC	CASSPSRDRDEQYF
.	TRBV3-1/TRBV3-2	TRBJ2-1	.	TGTGCCAGCAGCCAAGATCGGCCGCTAGCGCTCTCCTACAATGAGCAGTTCTTC	CASSQDRPLALSYNEQFF
TRBD1	TRBV28	TRBJ1-2	.	TGTGCCAGCAGTTTGGCAAGGGGGGCAGGGGGCTTTGGCTACACCTTC	CASSLARGAGGFGYTF
.	TRBV7-9	TRBJ1-2	.	TGTGCCAGCAGCTTAGGGTCCGGGGGGAGCTATGGCTACACCTTC	CASSLGSGGSYGYTF
TRBD2	TRBV5-1	TRBJ2-1	.	TGCGCCAGCACGGGCCGCGGGACTAGCGGGGGGCTGGGCTACAATGAGCAGTTCTTC	CASTGRGTSGGLGYNEQFF
.	TRBV7-3	TRBJ2-1	.	TGTGCCAGCAGCTCCCTTACGCCGAGCTCCTACAATGAGCAGTTCTTC	CASSSLTPSSYNEQFF
TRBD1	TRBV5-1	TRBJ2-5	.	TGCGCCAGCAGCTGGGCAGGGACAGGGGGACAAGAGACCCAGTACTTC	CASSWAGTGGQETQYF
TRBD2	TRBV5-1	TRBJ2-2	.	TGCGCCAGCAGCACCCCCGGGACTAGCGAACCGAACACCGGGGAGCTGTTTTTT	CASSTPGTSEPNTGELFF
TRBD2	TRBV24-1	TRBJ2-2	.	TGTGCCACCCGTGGCGGGAGAGGCACCGGGGAGCTGTTTTTT	CATRGGRGTGELFF
TRBD1	TRBV10-3	TRBJ1-4	.	TGTGCCATCAGTGATTTTTTCCGGGACAGGGGTGAAAAACTGTTTTTT	CAISDFFRDRGEKLFF
TRBD1	TRBV18	TRBJ1-4	once	TGTGCCAGCTCGACATCTAGTGGGGACAGGGGCCGTGTTGATGAAAAACTGTTTTTT	CASSTSSGDRGRVDEKLFF
TRBD2	TRBV9	TRBJ2-3	.	TGTGCCAGCAGCGTAGCTGCTACTAGCGGGGCAGGTTCAGATACGCAGTATTTT	CASSVAATSGAGSDTQYF
.	TRBV10-1	TRBJ2-2	.	TGCGCCAGCAGTGAGGCGGGGACCGGGGAGCTGTTTTTT	CASSEAGTGELFF